A selection of T cell receptor beta chains follows, all from one sample in a study of T cell responses to AZD1222 COVID-19 vaccine. TCRdb's table, derived via immunoSEQ multiplex PCR, lists solely in-frame clones and lacks some. The sample includes about 20,000 clones, roughly 84% of them seen just once. The sample here was peripheral blood, taken 28 days after the second AZD1222 dose. Receptors originate from an adult who received the AZD1222 COVID-19 vaccine. Both conserved end residues are trimmed from each CDR3.

j_gene | v_gene | CDR3aa
TRBJ1-4 | TRBV15 | ATRGTANEKLF
TRBJ2-5 | TRBV20-1 | SALLGETQY
TRBJ1-2 | TRBV5-1 | ASSLVGVYGYT
TRBJ2-2 | TRBV27 | ASSLFGTEPNTGELF
TRBJ2-1 | TRBV30 | AWHPTGTASNEQF
TRBJ2-7 | TRBV5-1 | ASSSHTRGGAYEQY
TRBJ2-7 | TRBV5-8 | ASSLGQLDEQY
TRBJ2-6 | TRBV6-4 | ASSEGGSGANVLT
TRBJ1-1 | TRBV20-1 | SVGGNTEAF
TRBJ1-5 | TRBV4-1 | ASSQGRQRGYQPQH
TRBJ2-1 | TRBV27 | ASSGQDYNEQF
TRBJ1-1 | TRBV15 | ATSRDPAAEAF
TRBJ2-3 | TRBV18 | ASSPGELGTDTQY
TRBJ1-1 | TRBV7-3 | ASSTDRGAEAF
TRBJ1-2 | TRBV6-5 | ASSEGVRDSNT
TRBJ2-1 | TRBV11-2 | ASIPGADYNEQF
TRBJ2-4 | TRBV27 | ASRTIAKNIQY
TRBJ2-7 | TRBV28 | ASSLSVASYEQY
TRBJ2-4 | TRBV3-1/TRBV3-2 | ASSQVERSDKNIQY
TRBJ2-7 | TRBV7-2 | ASREGGRVLSYEQY
TRBJ1-2 | TRBV19 | ASSILNSDGYGYT
TRBJ1-2 | TRBV12-3/TRBV12-4 | ASSFGQSYT
TRBJ2-7 | TRBV6-5 | ASSYVRGNGEQY
TRBJ1-5 | TRBV7-2 | ASSLNTPGNQPQH
TRBJ2-5 | TRBV6-5 | ASSYSEGRETQY
TRBJ1-5 | TRBV23-1 | ASSRDSTNQPQH
TRBJ2-7 | TRBV7-2 | ASSPGPPTSGRVAYEQY
TRBJ1-2 | TRBV5-1 | ASSLDGTDYGYT
TRBJ1-6 | TRBV6-5 | ASSRVQGNSPLH
TRBJ2-2 | TRBV4-3 | ASSQSGQLPGGELF
TRBJ1-4 | TRBV13 | ASSPGARDEKLF
TRBJ1-5 | TRBV7-9 | ASSASASNQPQH
TRBJ1-3 | TRBV12-3/TRBV12-4 | ASSFFAGNTIY
TRBJ1-5 | TRBV5-3 | ARQGLTFTGQGGNQPQH
TRBJ1-2 | TRBV5-4 | ASSQDRVPLYGYT
TRBJ2-2 | TRBV24-1 | ATSALYTGELF
TRBJ2-2 | TRBV6-5 | ATRRGYTGELF
TRBJ2-7 | TRBV6-2/TRBV6-3 | ASSSATRGYEQY
TRBJ2-2 | TRBV5-1 | ASTRRVSGETGELF
TRBJ2-7 | TRBV6-5 | ASHTEGASYEQY
TRBJ2-7 | TRBV13 | ASSSRGRTGSPREQY
TRBJ2-3 | TRBV15 | ATSRVTGGGPDTQY
TRBJ2-3 | TRBV11-3 | ASSRQVPGPRGPHTDTQY
TRBJ2-3 | TRBV10-3 | AISESLATDTQY
TRBJ1-6 | TRBV2 | ASSEARKGSSPLH
TRBJ2-3 | TRBV4-1 | ASSQDLLGVNTDTQY
TRBJ2-2 | TRBV7-7 | ASSWNNMNTGELF
TRBJ2-1 | TRBV10-3 | AISEEDNEQF
TRBJ2-7 | TRBV7-8 | ASSYVGTGDYEQY
TRBJ2-2 | TRBV19 | ASIDSGVGNTGELF
TRBJ1-5 | TRBV5-4 | ASSPGTDNQPQH
TRBJ1-5 | TRBV5-8 | ASSRGQGAHQPQH
TRBJ2-3 | TRBV11-2 | ASSSWTSGRVY
TRBJ1-2 | TRBV9 | ASSRSVGYGYT
TRBJ2-1 | TRBV11-3 | ASSLDKAGTTYNEQF
TRBJ2-7 | TRBV4-1 | ASSPRGGSSYEQY
TRBJ2-1 | TRBV5-8 | ASSLEVGLGGRNEQF
TRBJ1-1 | TRBV18 | ASSPNSEAF
TRBJ1-5 | TRBV19 | ASKEGNQPQH
TRBJ1-1 | TRBV5-1 | ASSHLTGPLAEAF